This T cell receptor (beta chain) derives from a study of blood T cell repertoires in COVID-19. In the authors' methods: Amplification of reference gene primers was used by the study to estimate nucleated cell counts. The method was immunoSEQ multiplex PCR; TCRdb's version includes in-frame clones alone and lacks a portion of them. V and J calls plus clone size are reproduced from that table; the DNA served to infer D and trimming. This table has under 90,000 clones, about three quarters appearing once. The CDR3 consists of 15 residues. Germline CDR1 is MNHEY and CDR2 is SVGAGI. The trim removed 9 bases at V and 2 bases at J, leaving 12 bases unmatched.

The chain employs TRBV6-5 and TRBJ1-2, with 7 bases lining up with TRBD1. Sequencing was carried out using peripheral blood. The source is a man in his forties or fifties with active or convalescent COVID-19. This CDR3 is CASHLQGRLNYGYTF. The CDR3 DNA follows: TGTGCCAGTCACCTACAGGGGCGTTTGAACTATGGCTACACCTTC.